This T cell receptor (beta chain) was identified during a study of T cell changes during pregnancy in multiple sclerosis. V dropped 5 bases and J dropped 1 base, with 8 bases sitting between them. Germline V gives CDR1 KGHSH, CDR2 LQKENI. CDR3 length: 13 residues. Profiled with immunoSEQ multiplex PCR; TCRdb holds only in-frame clones, not every one. The sample has about 93,000 clones, around 90% seen once; the top ten hold around 0.93%. The specimen was peripheral blood, collected before pregnancy. The chain has TRBV18 and TRBJ1-1; tentative D call: TRBD1 (5 bases). The sequence derives from a female donor with multiple sclerosis, enrolled in a pregnancy study. The CDR3, as DNA: TGTGCCAGCTCAGCCACAGGGAACACTGAAGCTTTCTTT. It yields the protein CASSATGNTEAFF. The full variable domain, completed using reference TRBV18 and TRBJ1-1, is NAGVMQNPRHLVRRRGQEARLRCSPMKGHSHVYWYRQLPEEGLKFMVYLQKENIIDESGMPKERFSAEFPKEGPSILRIQQVVRGDSAAYFCASSATGNTEAFFGQGTRLTVV.